Listed below are T cell receptor beta chains from one sample, sequenced in a study of T cell responses to AZD1222 COVID-19 vaccine. TCRdb's copy holds only in-frame clones and misses some; the assay was immunoSEQ multiplex PCR. The repertoire includes over 85,000 clones, about 88% of them detected once, and about 17% sits in the top ten. The starting material was peripheral blood, obtained 28 days after the second AZD1222 dose. These receptor sequences come from an adult who received the AZD1222 COVID-19 vaccine. Each CDR3 is given with its conserved first and last residue. Fields, in order: D gene, clone size, V gene, J gene, CDR3 DNA, CDR3 protein. A D gene is named only where the DNA matches it firmly. The size of a clone is reported for some rows only, either as once, few or many, or as a class for expanded clones.

.,.,TRBV9,TRBJ2-1,TGTGCCAGCAGCGTAGCAGGAGCGTTTAGCTACAATGAGCAGTTCTTC,CASSVAGAFSYNEQFF
.,.,TRBV15,TRBJ2-5,TGTGCCACCAGCAGAGATCGGGTAGTCCAAGAGACCCAGTACTTC,CATSRDRVVQETQYF
TRBD2,.,TRBV11-3,TRBJ2-1,TGTGCCAGCAGCCTCCTAGCGGGGGCTAATGAGCAGTTCTTC,CASSLLAGANEQFF
TRBD1,.,TRBV29-1,TRBJ1-1,TGCAGCGTTGAAGGCCAGGACAGGGCGAGGACTGAAGCTTTCTTT,CSVEGQDRARTEAFF
.,.,TRBV6-4,TRBJ2-1,TGTGCCAGCAGTGACGGAGCAGCCAATGAGCAGTTCTTC,CASSDGAANEQFF
.,.,TRBV27,TRBJ1-2,TGTGCCAGCAGTTTTCGGGGGGACGGCTACACCTTC,CASSFRGDGYTF
.,once,TRBV6-4,TRBJ2-3,TGTGCCAGCACCCTAGTCCTAGCGAGCACAGATACGCAGTATTTT,CASTLVLASTDTQYF
.,.,TRBV2,TRBJ2-5,TGTGCCAGCAGTGGAACGGCGGGGACCCAGTACTTC,CASSGTAGTQYF
.,.,TRBV28,TRBJ1-1,TGTGCCAGCAGTTCGCCAGGGGCTAGGGGCACTGAAGCTTTCTTT,CASSSPGARGTEAFF
TRBD2,.,TRBV27,TRBJ2-7,TGTGCCAGCAGTTCGCTACAGCCGCTAGCGGGAATCTCCTACGAGCAGTACTTC,CASSSLQPLAGISYEQYF
.,.,TRBV4-2,TRBJ1-4,TGTGCCAGCAGCCATGGATCAACTAATGAAAAACTGTTTTTT,CASSHGSTNEKLFF
.,.,TRBV28,TRBJ1-2,TGTGCCAGCAGTTTCCCCCCGCAGGCAACCAACTATGGCTACACCTTC,CASSFPPQATNYGYTF
.,few,TRBV5-1,TRBJ1-1,TGCGCCAGCAGCTTCCGACAGACTACTAACGCTTTCTTT,CASSFRQTTNAFF
.,.,TRBV21-1,TRBJ2-7,TGTGCCAGCAGCAAAGCGCCACAGGGTACCTACGAGCAGTACTTC,CASSKAPQGTYEQYF
.,.,TRBV28,TRBJ1-5,TGTGCCAGCAGTTTCGGTGGTAGCAATCAGCCCCAGCATTTT,CASSFGGSNQPQHF
.,.,TRBV25-1,TRBJ2-7,TGTGCCAGCAGTTTGAGGGCCAGTTCAGAGCAGTACTTC,CASSLRASSEQYF